Below, one T cell receptor beta chain is given with its context. It has no known antigen specificity. No base quality values were provided; no much bigger clone lies one nucleotide off. These data belong to a study of cytomegalovirus exposure and HLA in healthy donors (dated by TCRdb to the late 2010s). For context, the study as a whole: The 650 to 750 repertoires of the first cohort and the roughly 120 validation repertoires were produced on the same platform, according to a later analysis. The study aimed to test whether signatures of past pathogen exposure could be identified by cataloging public T cell receptors. Besides the first cohort of around 670 subjects, a separate validation cohort made up of 120 different subjects was used. The study combined high-throughput TCR immunosequencing, statistical association of individual TCRs with disease status, and machine learning to predict cytomegalovirus infection status.

Via the germline V gene, CDR1 is SNHLY and CDR2 FYNNEI. Spanning cysteine to phenylalanine, the CDR3 consists of 20 amino acids. Only the CDR3 DNA is retained, 60 bases long and in frame from the first base. Trimming takes 3 bases from V and 0 bases from J, and the germline ends sit 21 bases apart. Study-wide conclusions, independent of this receptor: Most TCR sequences were seen in very few donors, while some public TCRs were found in many individuals. A later analysis found that TCRs clustered in the first cohort also tended to co-occur in the roughly 110 validation repertoires, with approximately 94% of cluster scores above 0. Three of the identified cytomegalovirus-associated TCR beta chains were confirmed in vitro to be specific for cytomegalovirus antigens. The study listed 150 to 200 TCR beta chains as associated with cytomegalovirus. The authors suggested that the approach could potentially be generalized to other disease states and immunological phenotypes. In both the original and validation cohorts, the classifier was reported to diagnose cytomegalovirus status with high specificity and sensitivity. A later analysis had no HLA typing for the validation cohort, so co-occurrence there was scored across all 130 or so repertoires.

Separate from the approximately 670-subject first cohort, the validation cohort of 90 to 150 subjects was the group to which the donors belonged. The method was the immunoSEQ multiplex PCR assay. Regarding the original processing steps: A statistical classification framework was built to diagnose cytomegalovirus status from the catalog of TCR beta chain sequences. Here the immuneACCESS table is served through TCRdb, limited to in-frame sequences with V and J called. Missing clones are a known gap in these copies; in checked studies unresolved V genes cover under half, and the rest lacks a known reason. V and J calls and clone size come straight from that table; D and trimming were deduced from the DNA. Within this sample are roughly 150,000 clones, with more than 75% of them counted one time only. The top ten clones comprise roughly 3% of the sample.

The clonotype originates from a man aged 18 to 30 in good health and CMV-seronegative. Sequenced sample: PBMCs. The chain links TRBV2 with TRBJ2-6; a confident D gene designation cannot be given. CDR3 reads: CASSDSRTQKRFSGANVLTF. The nucleotide sequence reads TGTGCCAGCAGTGACTCGAGAACACAGAAACGTTTCTCTGGGGCCAACGTCCTGACTTTC.